A selection of T cell receptor beta chains follows, all from one sample in a study of blood T cells in healthy people across ages. A single record per CDR3 protein comes from TCRdb applying MiXCR to the 5' RACE reads. The sample shows about 1.8 million distinct CDR3 sequences, less than 50% of them seen only once. Sequenced: blood. The receptors derive from a woman aged 40 to 55 in good health. The CDR3 runs from the conserved cysteine through the conserved F or W. D genes are given only for firm matches. Only some rows state a clone size, as once, few, many or a class for expanded clones.

clone_size,d_call,v_call,j_call,cdr3_aa,cdr3_nt
.,TRBD1,TRBV20-1,TRBJ1-2,CSAKTRDRNNYGYTF,TGCAGTGCTAAGACGAGGGACAGGAATAACTATGGCTACACCTTC
few,TRBD2,TRBV20-1,TRBJ2-3,CSARASGSFTDTQYF,TGCAGTGCTAGGGCTAGCGGGAGCTTCACAGATACGCAGTATTTT
few,.,TRBV7-2,TRBJ2-7,CASSLGRSSYYEQYF,TGTGCCAGCAGCTTAGGCAGGTCTAGCTACTACGAGCAGTACTTC
.,.,TRBV6-2/TRBV6-3,TRBJ2-3,CASRPGGHPSTDTQYF,TGTGCCAGCAGACCCGGGGGACACCCTAGCACAGATACGCAGTATTTT
.,.,TRBV20-1,TRBJ2-5,CSAEGGWNEQSGTQYF,TGCAGTGCTGAGGGGGGTTGGAACGAGCAGTCGGGGACCCAGTACTTC
.,TRBD1,TRBV28,TRBJ1-6,CASSSSRTGRGNSPLHF,TGTGCCAGCAGTTCCTCTAGGACAGGGCGGGGTAATTCACCCCTCCACTTT
.,TRBD2,TRBV5-1,TRBJ2-1,CASSLEPTSGVSSYNEQFF,TGCGCCAGCAGCTTGGAGCCGACTAGCGGGGTGAGCTCCTACAATGAGCAGTTCTTC
many,.,TRBV7-2,TRBJ2-3,CASSSRGDTQYF,TGTGCCAGCAGCTCCCGGGGGGATACGCAGTATTTT
.,.,TRBV19,TRBJ2-6,CASSIDGTGANVLTF,TGTGCCAGTAGTATAGACGGGACTGGGGCCAACGTCCTGACTTTC
many,.,TRBV9,TRBJ2-3,CASSVGGTDTQYF,TGTGCCAGCAGCGTAGGGGGCACAGATACGCAGTATTTT
.,.,TRBV4-3,TRBJ2-3,CASSQSHPGAESTDTQYF,TGCGCCAGCAGCCAATCTCACCCGGGGGCCGAAAGCACAGATACGCAGTATTTT
few,.,TRBV7-2,TRBJ2-4,CASSLMQGLAKNIQYF,TGTGCCAGCAGCTTAATGCAGGGGTTAGCCAAAAACATTCAGTACTTC
.,TRBD2,TRBV9,TRBJ2-1,CASSVERGGRHEQFF,TGTGCCAGCAGCGTCGAGCGGGGGGGCCGCCATGAGCAGTTCTTC
.,TRBD2,TRBV7-2,TRBJ2-1,CASSLVSLAGYNEQFF,TGTGCCAGCAGCTTAGTTTCACTAGCGGGATACAATGAGCAGTTCTTC
.,TRBD2,TRBV29-1,TRBJ2-3,CSSGLAGTTDTQYF,TGCAGCTCGGGACTAGCGGGAACCACAGATACGCAGTATTTT
.,.,TRBV10-3,TRBJ2-7,CAISESGTERYF,TGTGCCATCAGTGAGTCAGGGACCGAGCGGTACTTC
.,.,TRBV3-1,TRBJ2-5,CASSQESGTETQYF,TGTGCCAGCAGCCAAGAGTCAGGGACGGAGACCCAGTACTTC
.,.,TRBV9,TRBJ2-3,CASSVATGHYTQYF,TGTGCCAGCAGCGTAGCTACCGGACACTATACGCAGTATTTT
many,TRBD2,TRBV7-2,TRBJ2-1,CASSLLAGGPNEQFF,TGTGCCAGCAGCTTATTAGCGGGGGGGCCAAATGAGCAGTTCTTC
few,.,TRBV7-9,TRBJ2-3,CASSPSSSASTDTQYF,TGTGCCAGCAGCCCTAGTTCTAGCGCTAGCACAGATACGCAGTATTTT
once,.,TRBV27,TRBJ1-6,CASSLTPLGNSPLHF,TGTGCCAGCAGTTTAACCCCGCTGGGGAATTCACCCCTCCACTTT
.,.,TRBV24-1,TRBJ2-1,CATSDGKGTRTYNEQFF,TGTGCCACCAGTGATGGTAAAGGTACTAGAACCTACAATGAGCAGTTCTTC
.,.,TRBV4-2,TRBJ1-1,CASSQDLTAMYTEAFF,TGTGCCAGCAGCCAAGATCTTACAGCCATGTACACTGAAGCTTTCTTT
few,.,TRBV6-6,TRBJ1-2,CASSFSGGDGYTF,TGTGCCAGCAGTTTCTCCGGGGGGGATGGCTACACCTTC
.,.,TRBV2,TRBJ2-3,CAIRAVSSTDTQYF,TGTGCCATCCGAGCGGTGTCAAGCACAGATACGCAGTATTTT